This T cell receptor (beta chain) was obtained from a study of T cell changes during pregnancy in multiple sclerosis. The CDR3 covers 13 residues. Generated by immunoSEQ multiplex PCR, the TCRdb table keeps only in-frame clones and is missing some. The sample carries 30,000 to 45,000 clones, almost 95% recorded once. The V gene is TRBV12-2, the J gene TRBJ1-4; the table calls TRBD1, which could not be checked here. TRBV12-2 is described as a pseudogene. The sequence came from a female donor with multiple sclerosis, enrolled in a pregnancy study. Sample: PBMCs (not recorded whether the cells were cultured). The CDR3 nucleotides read TGTGCAAGTCGCATCAGGGTCGAAGGAAAAACTGTTTTT. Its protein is CASRIRVEGKTVF.